The 2 T cell receptor beta chains presented below share a single source sample, sequenced in a study of neurological immune-mediated disorders. Time point of the sample: technical triplicate 3. TCRdb re-called the 5' RACE reads with MiXCR, one entry per CDR3 protein. This table holds about 31,000 distinct CDR3 sequences, approximately 15% found once. Sequencing was done on a sample of CD4+ T cells from blood. The receptors come from a female donor with HTLV-1-associated myelopathy (HAM/TSP).

This clonotype was detected ten times or more. V gene TRBV5-6 combines with J gene TRBJ1-1, with D tentatively TRBD1 (5 bases). The V gene lost 7 bases and the J gene lost 0 bases, with 13 bases spanning the gap. The CDR3 has 14 residues. CDR1 is SGHDT, CDR2 YYEEEE, per germline. The CDR3 is CASLRAGLNTEAFF. CDR3 DNA sequence: TGTGCCAGCTTGAGGGCAGGGTTGAACACTGAAGCTTTCTTT.

This clonotype has a count of ten or more. The chain uses TRBV20-1 and TRBJ2-1, with TRBD2 identical over 8 bases. V gave up 8 bases and J gave up 4 bases; unmatched junction bases: 13. This CDR3 has 15 residues. The germline gives CDR1 DFQATT, CDR2 SNEGSKA (reference sequence). The CDR3 here is CSPFGSGSGYNEQFF. The DNA for the CDR3 is TGCAGTCCCTTCGGAAGCGGGAGCGGTTACAATGAGCAGTTCTTC.